A single T cell receptor beta chain is shown here with its context. The CDR3 is 15 residues long. Germline CDR1 SGHTA, CDR2 FQGNSA. V lost 5 bases and J lost 3; bases outside the gene matches: 6. These data are taken from a study of blood T cells in healthy people across ages. Every participating donor contributed roughly 11 milliliters of peripheral blood through a draw. PCR was performed a second time for about 7 to 12 cycles using a sample-barcoded 5' primer and a J-beta primer mix. TCRdb analysed the 5' RACE reads with MiXCR anew, one entry per CDR3 protein. The data show 540,000 or so distinct CDR3 sequences, with under 30% seen just once and less than 9% held by the top ten. These same records also appear under a second study, on T cells of mothers and their children. That investigation notes: Overlap measured in related mother-child pairs was slightly, non-significantly higher than in unrelated pairs.

V usage is TRBV7-2 and J usage is TRBJ2-1, with 8 bases lining up with TRBD2. What was sequenced was blood. The sequence was collected from a boy younger than 18 in good health. The CDR3 sequence is CASSQVAGNYNEQFF. The CDR3 coding sequence is TGTGCCAGCAGCCAAGTAGCGGGAAACTACAATGAGCAGTTCTTC.